The 29 T cell receptor beta chains reported below all come from one sample, sequenced in a study of blood T cells in healthy people across ages (dated by TCRdb to between 2014 and 2017). The method was 5' RACE. Sequencing used an Illumina HiSeq 2500. A second PCR of roughly 7 to 11 cycles was performed with a sample-barcoded 5' primer and a J-beta primer mix. The raw public reads went through TCRdb reprocessing: fastp at Q25, MiXCR clone calling, in-frame beta chains kept. Every CDR3 protein is listed once, alongside the most common genes and DNA of its rows. This sample lists about a million distinct CDR3 sequences; around 49% were detected once. Of the sample, around an eighth is held by the ten largest clones. Sequencing was performed on blood. The receptors come from a man younger than 45 in good health.

There are a few counts of this clonotype. The chain recombines TRBV24-1 with TRBJ2-2; D is unresolved. CDR3 size: 12 residues. V was trimmed by 5 bases and J by 7 bases, leaving 7 bases between them. CDR1 is KGHDR, CDR2 SFDVKD, per germline. The CDR3 sequence: CATSGRIGELFF. In DNA, the CDR3 is TGTGCCACCAGTGGTAGAATCGGGGAGCTGTTTTTT.

This chain connects TRBV3-1 to TRBJ2-5; perhaps TRBD1 as D (6 bases). TRBJ2-7 explains the end of the DNA better; the J call may be wrong. CDR3 size: 15 residues. Looked up from germline, CDR1 is LGHDT and CDR2 is YNNKEL (reference sequence). The CDR3 DNA follows: TGTGCCAGCAGCGAGGACGGGACACGAGCCGACGAGCAGTACTTC. Translating gives CASSEDGTRADEQYF.

There are a few counts of this clonotype. V and J are TRBV5-8 and TRBJ1-5; D is unclear. Germline V gene data show CDR1 as SGHTS and CDR2 as YDEGEE. Trimming left V 5 bases short and J 7 bases short, with 13 bases between. The CDR3 has 13 amino acids. The CDR3 coding sequence is TGTGCCAGCAGAGCGGAGATGGGGCAGCCCCAGCATTTT. Its protein is CASRAEMGQPQHF.

CDR3 sequence: CASSLEQGPDTQYF. The CDR3 nucleotides are TGTGCCAGCAGTCTTGAACAGGGGCCAGATACGCAGTATTTT. The chain employs TRBV27 and TRBJ2-3; 7 bases align to TRBD1. The CDR3 spans 14 residues. Germline V gene data show CDR1 as MNHEY and CDR2 as SMNVEV (reference sequence). V lost 5 bases to trimming and J lost 4 bases; unmatched junction nucleotides: 6.

There are many counts of this clonotype. The rearrangement joins TRBV12-3 or TRBV12-4 to TRBJ1-2; D ambiguous. V was pared by 7 bases and J by 4 bases, with 16 bases between. This CDR3 is built from 14 residues. This CDR3 reads CASTESSGGYGYTF. The CDR3 region has the DNA TGTGCCAGCACCGAGAGCAGCGGAGGCTATGGCTACACCTTC.

This clonotype was observed a handful of times. The CDR3 sequence: CASSLRGDADEQFF. Written as DNA, the CDR3 is TGTGCCAGCAGCTTAAGGGGAGATGCGGATGAGCAGTTCTTC. The chain is built from TRBV13 and TRBJ2-1; TRBD1 or TRBD2 may be the D gene (5 bases each). This CDR3 has 14 residues. Germline V gene sequence: CDR1 PRHDT, CDR2 FYEKMQ (reference sequence). Trimming left V 2 bases short and J 8 bases short, with 13 bases between.

This clonotype was picked up a small number of times. The chain employs TRBV20-1 and TRBJ1-4; the match to TRBD1 covers 10 bases. The CDR3 covers 16 residues. Germline-derived CDR1 and CDR2 are DFQATT and SNEGSKA (reference sequence). V shed 0 bases and J 7 bases; nucleotides not matched to a gene: 8. The CDR3 nucleotides read TGCAGTGCTAGAGACGCGAGGACAGGGGGAGGTGAAAAACTGTTTTTT. Translation: CSARDARTGGGEKLFF.

This clonotype was counted a few times. This rearrangement joins TRBV6-4 to TRBJ1-1; D not resolved. Between the trimmed V and J ends, which lost 3 bases and 4 bases, there was a span of 9 bases. CDR3 length: 13 residues. Germline CDR1 MRHNA, CDR2 SNTAGT. The chain's CDR3 is CASSERVSTEAFF. CDR3 nucleotides: TGTGCCAGCAGTGAGAGGGTTAGCACTGAAGCTTTCTTT.

V gene TRBV5-6 combines with J gene TRBJ1-4; 7 bases match TRBD1. This CDR3 has 15 residues. Germline values: CDR1 SGHDT, CDR2 YYEEEE. V gave up 4 bases and J gave up 8 bases; unmatched junction bases: 11. The CDR3 here is CASSPIGQDGEKLFF. In nucleotides, the CDR3 is TGTGCCAGCAGCCCGATCGGACAGGATGGGGAAAAACTGTTTTTT.

This clonotype appeared a single time. The V call is TRBV2, the J call TRBJ2-5, with 9 nucleotides matching TRBD2. V trimming: 6 bases; J trimming: 1 base; junction bases outside the gene matches: 3. Per germline, CDR1 SNHLY and CDR2 FYNNEI. This CDR3 contains 14 residues. Here the CDR3 reads CASRSGGTQETQYF. The CDR3 DNA follows: TGTGCCAGCAGAAGCGGGGGGACCCAAGAGACCCAGTACTTC.

V gene TRBV28 combines with J gene TRBJ1-6, with D perhaps TRBD1 (5 bases). Per germline, CDR1 MDHEN and CDR2 SYDVKM. The V and J ends lost 3 bases and 10 bases respectively, with 13 bases between them. This CDR3 has 14 amino acids. The CDR3: CASSLGQQNSPLHF. As DNA, the CDR3 is TGTGCCAGCAGTTTGGGGCAGCAAAACTCACCCCTCCACTTT.

The chain links TRBV27 to TRBJ2-3, with D possibly TRBD1 on 5 matching bases. Trimming shortened V by 7 bases and J by 7 bases, and 18 bases separated the two germline ends. Germline CDR1 MNHEY, CDR2 SMNVEV (reference sequence). There are 14 residues in the CDR3. CDR3 nucleotide sequence: TGTGCCAGCAAACCCGGCGGAACAGGCAATACGCAGTATTTT. This gives the protein CASKPGGTGNTQYF.

The CDR3 DNA reads TGCGCCAGCAGCTTGGGCCCCTCGACCGATTACAATGAGCAGTTCTTC. It codes for CASSLGPSTDYNEQFF. This chain links TRBV5-1 with TRBJ2-1; D gene unclear. The V end was cut by 0 bases, the J end by 4 bases, with 14 bases between. The CDR3 covers 16 residues. Germline-derived CDR1 and CDR2 are SGHRS and YFSETQ.

This clonotype was detected a few times. The rearrangement links TRBV29-1 to TRBJ2-7; TRBD1 is a possible D gene (6 bases). CDR1 and CDR2 (germline): SQVTM, ANQGSEA. V shed 5 bases and J shed 7 bases, with 24 bases lying between them. This CDR3 spans 15 amino acids. The CDR3 loop is CSVTDNEGTKEEQYF. DNA for the CDR3: TGCAGCGTTACCGACAACGAGGGGACAAAAGAGGAGCAGTACTTC.

This clonotype was detected only a few times. This sequence joins TRBV3-1 and TRBJ2-7; D remains unclear. Deletions cut 1 base from V and 6 bases from J, with 10 bases between. Germline V gives CDR1 LGHDT, CDR2 YNNKEL (reference sequence). This CDR3 comprises 13 residues. The CDR3 loop is CASSQGQDREQYF. DNA of the CDR3: TGTGCCAGCAGCCAAGGTCAAGATCGCGAGCAGTACTTC.

The chain links TRBV11-3 to TRBJ1-1, with D possibly matching TRBD1 (5 bases). From germline, CDR1 is SGHNT and CDR2 YENEEA. The CDR3 runs to 12 residues. V was trimmed by 4 bases and J by 10 bases, leaving 13 bases between them. The CDR3 DNA reads as TGTGCCAGCAGCTACGGGCAGGGCGTAGCTTTCTTT. It is translated as CASSYGQGVAFF.

About this clonotype itself: A much bigger clone sits one base away, suggesting this may be a read error. The rearrangement joins TRBV6-1 to TRBJ2-7; no definite D call. The CDR3 is made up of 12 amino acids. CDR1 is MNHNS and CDR2 is SASEGT in the germline V gene. V was clipped by 3 bases and J by 3 bases, with 6 bases between them. The CDR3 sequence is CASSDSFYEQYF. CDR3 DNA sequence: TGTGCCAGCAGTGACTCTTTCTACGAGCAGTACTTC.

This chain connects TRBV27 to TRBJ1-2; unclear D gene. Trimming pared 5 bases from V and 1 base from J, leaving 14 bases between. Germline V gene lookup returns CDR1 MNHEY and CDR2 SMNVEV (reference sequence). The CDR3 has 15 amino acids. The CDR3 protein is CASSAHRLHNYGYTF. CDR3 coding DNA: TGTGCCAGCAGTGCCCACAGACTACATAACTATGGCTACACCTTC.

The chain uses TRBV7-2 and TRBJ1-5; TRBD1 is a possible D gene (6 bases). Per germline, CDR1 SGHTA and CDR2 FQGNSA. The CDR3 consists of 15 residues. The V gene lost 5 bases and the J gene lost 0 bases, with 11 bases spanning the gap. CDR3 residues: CASSPGQSSNQPQHF. As DNA, the CDR3 is TGTGCCAGCAGCCCAGGACAGAGTAGCAATCAGCCCCAGCATTTT.

The chain combines TRBV16 with TRBJ1-5; D not resolved. This CDR3 contains 12 residues. The V gene lost 5 bases and the J gene lost 7 bases, with 9 bases spanning the gap. Germline values: CDR1 KGHSY, CDR2 FQNENV. The CDR3 bases are TGTGCCAGCAGCGGCGACCGGCAGCCCCAGCATTTT. As protein: CASSGDRQPQHF.

This chain connects TRBV6-6 to TRBJ1-2; 9 positions match TRBD1. After removal of 9 bases from V and 8 bases from J, the junction contained 7 bases not matched to a gene. CDR1 is MNHNY, CDR2 SVGAGI, per germline (reference sequence). The CDR3 loop spans 12 amino acids. Here the CDR3 reads CASRQGERGYTF. In DNA, the CDR3 is TGTGCCAGTAGACAGGGGGAACGGGGCTACACCTTC.

This clonotype was counted between two and nine times. V usage is TRBV7-9 and J usage is TRBJ2-1, with TRBD2 matching over 8 bases. The CDR3 sequence is 15 residues long. V shed 5 bases and J 8 bases; nucleotides not matched to a gene: 11. CDR1 is SEHNR and CDR2 is FQNEAQ in the germline V gene (reference sequence). The CDR3 nucleotides are TGTGCCAGCAGCCAATCATTCGGGGGGGTCCATGAGCAGTTCTTC. Its protein is CASSQSFGGVHEQFF.

The gene calls are TRBV25-1 and TRBJ1-4, with TRBD1 matching 9 bases. Germline V gene data show CDR1 as MGHDK and CDR2 as SYGVNS. V lost 5 bases, J lost 5 bases, and 3 bases stayed unmatched. The CDR3 has 14 residues. CDR3 sequence (DNA): TGTGCCAGCAGTAAGGACAGGGGAAATGAAAAACTGTTTTTT. It is translated as CASSKDRGNEKLFF. Full variable domain (remainder filled in from reference TRBV25-1 and TRBJ1-4): EADIYQTPRYLVIGTGKKITLECSQTMGHDKMYWYQQDPGMELHLIHYSYGVNSTEKGDLSSESTVSRIRTEHFPLTLESARPSHTSQYLCASSKDRGNEKLFFGSGTQLSVL.

V usage is TRBV28 and J usage is TRBJ1-2; possible D gene TRBD1, 5 bases. The CDR3 sequence is 11 residues long. The V end was cut by 11 bases, the J end by 7 bases, with 14 bases between. Germline CDR1 is MDHEN and CDR2 is SYDVKM. The DNA of the CDR3 is TGTGCCGGGGGGACTACAGTTGGCTACACCTTC. It encodes CAGGTTVGYTF.

V usage is TRBV6-2 or TRBV6-3 and J usage is TRBJ2-3, with 8 bases that match TRBD2. Germline-derived CDR1 and CDR2 are MNHEY and SVGEGT. This CDR3 region has 14 residues. V dropped 4 bases and J dropped 1; count of bases not matched to a gene: 1. The DNA of the CDR3 is TGTGCCAGCAGTTCACTAGCGGGCACAGATACGCAGTATTTT. Protein sequence: CASSSLAGTDTQYF.

V and J are TRBV12-3 or TRBV12-4 and TRBJ2-7; perhaps TRBD1 as D (5 bases). V lost 6 bases to trimming and J lost 0 bases, with 15 bases between them. This CDR3 comprises 15 residues. For the CDR3, the DNA is TGTGCCAGCAGAAATCTACAGGATCCCTCCTACGAGCAGTACTTC. Translation: CASRNLQDPSYEQYF.

The CDR3 region is CAISGTSDYEQYF. The CDR3, as DNA: TGTGCCATCAGTGGGACTAGCGACTACGAGCAGTACTTC. The rearrangement links TRBV10-3 to TRBJ2-7; TRBD2 matches at 9 bases. Germline CDR1 reads ENHRY; CDR2 reads SYGVKD. The J segment lost 3 bases and the V segment lost 4 bases, leaving 1 base of the junction unmatched. The CDR3 is made up of 13 amino acids.

CDR3: CASSHAGTGMNTEAFF. CDR3 bases: TGTGCCAGCAGCCACGCGGGTACAGGGATGAACACTGAAGCTTTCTTT. V usage is TRBV7-9 and J usage is TRBJ1-1; maybe TRBD1 (6 bases). Trimming stripped 5 bases from V and 0 bases from J, with 16 bases between. The CDR3 has 16 residues. The germline V gene has CDR1 SEHNR and CDR2 FQNEAQ (reference sequence).

The chain is built from TRBV7-2 and TRBJ2-7, with D possibly TRBD2 on 5 matching bases. V dropped 1 base and J dropped 3 bases, with 13 bases sitting between them. Looked up from germline, CDR1 is SGHTA and CDR2 is FQGNSA. The CDR3 contains 15 residues. The DNA of the CDR3 is TGTGCCAGCAGCTTAGGATCAGCGGCTAACTACGAGCAGTACTTC. Translation gives CASSLGSAANYEQYF.